The T cell receptor beta chain under discussion was sequenced for a study of blood T cells in healthy people across ages. This CDR3 region has 14 residues. V was trimmed by 0 bases and J by 9 bases, leaving 14 bases between them. CDR1 and CDR2 (germline): DFQATT, SNEGSKA (reference sequence). Through a sample-barcoded 5' primer and a J-beta primer mix, a second PCR was run for roughly 7 to 11 cycles. TCRdb reprocessed the 5' RACE reads via MiXCR and lists one record per CDR3 protein. The data show approximately 800,000 distinct CDR3 sequences, about 62% seen once. Sequencing input: blood. This TCR derives from a man aged 25 to 45 in good health. V and J are TRBV20-1 and TRBJ2-2; D is unresolved. The CDR3 region is CSARDLSFGRELFF. The CDR3 bases are TGCAGTGCTAGAGATCTTTCGTTTGGGCGGGAGCTGTTTTTT.